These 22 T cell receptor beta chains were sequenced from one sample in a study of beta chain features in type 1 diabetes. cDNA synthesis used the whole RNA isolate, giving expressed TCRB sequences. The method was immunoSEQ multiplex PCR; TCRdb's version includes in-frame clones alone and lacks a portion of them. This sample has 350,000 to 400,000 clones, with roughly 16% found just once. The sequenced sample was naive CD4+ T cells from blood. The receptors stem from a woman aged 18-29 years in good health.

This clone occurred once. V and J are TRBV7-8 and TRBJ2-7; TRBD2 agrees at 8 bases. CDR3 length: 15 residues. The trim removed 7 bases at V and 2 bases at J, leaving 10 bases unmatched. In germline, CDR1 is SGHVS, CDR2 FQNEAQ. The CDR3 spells CASTPGGSRTYEQYF. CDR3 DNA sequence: TGTGCCAGCACTCCGGGGGGGTCCAGGACCTACGAGCAGTACTTC.

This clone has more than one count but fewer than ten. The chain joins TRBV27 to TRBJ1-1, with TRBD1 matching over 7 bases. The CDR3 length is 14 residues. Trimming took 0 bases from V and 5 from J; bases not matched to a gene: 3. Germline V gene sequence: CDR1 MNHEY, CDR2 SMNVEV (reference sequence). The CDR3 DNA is TGTGCCAGCAGTTTATCGTACAGGGGAACTGAAGCTTTCTTT. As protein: CASSLSYRGTEAFF.

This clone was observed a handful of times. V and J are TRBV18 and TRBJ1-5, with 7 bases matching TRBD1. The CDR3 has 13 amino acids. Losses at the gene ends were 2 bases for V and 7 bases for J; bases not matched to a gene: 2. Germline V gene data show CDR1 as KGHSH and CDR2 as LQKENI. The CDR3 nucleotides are TGTGCCAGCTCACCAGGACAGGCGCAGCCCCAGCATTTT. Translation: CASSPGQAQPQHF. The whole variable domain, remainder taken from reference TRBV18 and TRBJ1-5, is NAGVMQNPRHLVRRRGQEARLRCSPMKGHSHVYWYRQLPEEGLKFMVYLQKENIIDESGMPKERFSAEFPKEGPSILRIQQVVRGDSAAYFCASSPGQAQPQHFGDGTRLSIL.

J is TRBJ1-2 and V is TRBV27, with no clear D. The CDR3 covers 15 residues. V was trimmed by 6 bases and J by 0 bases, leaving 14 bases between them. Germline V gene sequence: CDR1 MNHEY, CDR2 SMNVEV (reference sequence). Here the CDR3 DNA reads TGTGCCAGCAGGAGGGATGCCCGGTCTAACTATGGCTACACCTTC. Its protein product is CASRRDARSNYGYTF.

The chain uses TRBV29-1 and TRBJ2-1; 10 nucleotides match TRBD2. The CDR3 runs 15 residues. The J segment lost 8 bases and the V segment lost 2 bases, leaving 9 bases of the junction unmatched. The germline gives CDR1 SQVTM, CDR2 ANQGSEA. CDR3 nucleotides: TGCAGCGTTGAAAAGAGCGGGAGGGGGAACGATGAGCAGTTCTTC. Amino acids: CSVEKSGRGNDEQFF.

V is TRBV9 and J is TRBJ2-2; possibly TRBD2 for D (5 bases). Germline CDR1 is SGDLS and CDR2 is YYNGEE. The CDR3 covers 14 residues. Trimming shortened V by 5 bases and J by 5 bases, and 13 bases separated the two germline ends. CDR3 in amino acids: CASRPGTKTGELFF. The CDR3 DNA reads TGTGCCAGCAGACCGGGAACCAAAACCGGGGAGCTGTTTTTT.

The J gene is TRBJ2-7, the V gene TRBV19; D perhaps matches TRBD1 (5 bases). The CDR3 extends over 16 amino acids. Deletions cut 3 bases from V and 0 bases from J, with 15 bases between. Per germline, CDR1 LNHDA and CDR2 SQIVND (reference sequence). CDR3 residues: CASSISPGQVSYEQYF. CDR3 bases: TGTGCCAGTAGTATTAGCCCAGGGCAAGTCTCCTACGAGCAGTACTTC.

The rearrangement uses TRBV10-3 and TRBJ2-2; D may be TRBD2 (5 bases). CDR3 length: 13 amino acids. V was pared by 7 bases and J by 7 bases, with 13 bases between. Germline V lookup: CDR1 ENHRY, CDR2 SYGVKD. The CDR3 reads CAITQLGGGELFF. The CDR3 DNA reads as TGTGCCATCACCCAACTAGGTGGCGGGGAGCTGTTTTTT.

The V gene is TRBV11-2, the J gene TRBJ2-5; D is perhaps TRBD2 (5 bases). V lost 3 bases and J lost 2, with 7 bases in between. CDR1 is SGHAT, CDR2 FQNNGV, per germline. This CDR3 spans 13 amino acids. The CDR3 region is CASSFSGQETQYF. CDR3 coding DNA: TGTGCCAGCAGCTTCTCGGGACAAGAGACCCAGTACTTC.

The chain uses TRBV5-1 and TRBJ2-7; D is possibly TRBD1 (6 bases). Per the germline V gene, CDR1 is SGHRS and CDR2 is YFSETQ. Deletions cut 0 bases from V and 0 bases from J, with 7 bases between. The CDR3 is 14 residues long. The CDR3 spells CASSLAGDSYEQYF. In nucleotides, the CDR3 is TGCGCCAGCAGCTTGGCAGGGGACTCCTACGAGCAGTACTTC.

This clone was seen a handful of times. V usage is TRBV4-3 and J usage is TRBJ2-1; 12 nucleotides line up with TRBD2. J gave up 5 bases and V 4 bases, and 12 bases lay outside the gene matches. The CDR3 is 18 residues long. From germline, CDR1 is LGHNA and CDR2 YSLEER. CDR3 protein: CASSPVDMTSGRHNEQFF. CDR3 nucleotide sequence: TGCGCCAGCAGCCCGGTAGATATGACTAGCGGGAGACACAATGAGCAGTTCTTC.

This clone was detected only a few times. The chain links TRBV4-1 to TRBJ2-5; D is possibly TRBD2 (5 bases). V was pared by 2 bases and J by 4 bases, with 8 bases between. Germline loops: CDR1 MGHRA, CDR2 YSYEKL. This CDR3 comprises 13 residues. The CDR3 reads CASSQPRGETQYF. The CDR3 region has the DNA TGCGCCAGCAGCCAACCCCGGGGAGAGACCCAGTACTTC.

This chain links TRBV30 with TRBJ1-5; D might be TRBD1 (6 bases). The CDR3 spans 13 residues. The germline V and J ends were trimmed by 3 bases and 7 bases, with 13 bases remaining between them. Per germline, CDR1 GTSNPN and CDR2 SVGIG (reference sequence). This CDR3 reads CAWRLQGNQPQHF. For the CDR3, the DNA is TGTGCCTGGAGGCTACAGGGTAACCAGCCCCAGCATTTT.

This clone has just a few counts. CDR3 loop: CASSRRSHLSYNEQFF. In DNA, the CDR3 is TGTGCCAGCAGCCGGAGATCACACCTATCCTACAATGAGCAGTTCTTC. The chain recombines TRBV11-2 with TRBJ2-1, with D hard to call. This CDR3 contains 16 residues. V dropped 5 bases and J dropped 1 base, with 15 bases sitting between them. Germline-derived CDR1 and CDR2 are SGHAT and FQNNGV.

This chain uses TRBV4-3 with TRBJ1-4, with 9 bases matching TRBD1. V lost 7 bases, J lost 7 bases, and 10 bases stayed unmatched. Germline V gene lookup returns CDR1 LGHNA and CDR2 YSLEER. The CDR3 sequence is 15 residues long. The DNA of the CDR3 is TGCGCCAGCAAAAAACAGGGGGCGGTCTTTGAAAAACTGTTTTTT. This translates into CASKKQGAVFEKLFF.

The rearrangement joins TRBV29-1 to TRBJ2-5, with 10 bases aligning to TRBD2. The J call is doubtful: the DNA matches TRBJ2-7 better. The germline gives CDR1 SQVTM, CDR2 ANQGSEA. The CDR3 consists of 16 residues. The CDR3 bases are TGCAGCGTCTCCCGTAGACCTAGCGGGAGTCACCACGAGCAGTACTTC. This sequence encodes CSVSRRPSGSHHEQYF.

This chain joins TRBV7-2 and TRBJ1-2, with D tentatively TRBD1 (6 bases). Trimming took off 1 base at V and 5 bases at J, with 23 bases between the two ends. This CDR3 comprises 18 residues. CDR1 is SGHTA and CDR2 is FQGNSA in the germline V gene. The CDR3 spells CASSLEGMRVGGWYGYTF. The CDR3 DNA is TGTGCCAGCAGCTTAGAAGGAATGAGGGTAGGGGGTTGGTATGGCTACACCTTC.

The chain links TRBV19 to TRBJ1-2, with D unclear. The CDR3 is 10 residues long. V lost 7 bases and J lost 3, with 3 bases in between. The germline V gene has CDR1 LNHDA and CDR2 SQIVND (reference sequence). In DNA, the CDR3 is TGTGCCAGTAACTACTATGGCTACACCTTC. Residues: CASNYYGYTF.

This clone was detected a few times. The chain's CDR3 is CASKGGLWVGNQPQHF. CDR3 sequence (DNA): TGTGCCAGTAAGGGAGGGTTGTGGGTAGGCAATCAGCCCCAGCATTTT. The V gene is TRBV19, the J gene TRBJ1-5; no firm D call. CDR3 length: 16 residues. Germline assignment: CDR1 LNHDA and CDR2 SQIVND (reference sequence). V lost 7 bases and J 2 bases, leaving 18 bases between the germline ends.

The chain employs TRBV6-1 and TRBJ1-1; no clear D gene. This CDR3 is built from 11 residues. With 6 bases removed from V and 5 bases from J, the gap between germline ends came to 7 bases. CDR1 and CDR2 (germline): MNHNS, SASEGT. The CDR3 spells CASRPGTEAFF. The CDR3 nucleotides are TGTGCCAGCAGACCGGGGACTGAAGCTTTCTTT.

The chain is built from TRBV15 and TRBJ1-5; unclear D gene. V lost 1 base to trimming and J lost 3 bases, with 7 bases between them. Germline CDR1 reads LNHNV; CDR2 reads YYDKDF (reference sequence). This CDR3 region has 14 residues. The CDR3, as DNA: TGTGCCACCAGCAGAGGCAGTTCCAATCAGCCCCAGCATTTT. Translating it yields CATSRGSSNQPQHF.

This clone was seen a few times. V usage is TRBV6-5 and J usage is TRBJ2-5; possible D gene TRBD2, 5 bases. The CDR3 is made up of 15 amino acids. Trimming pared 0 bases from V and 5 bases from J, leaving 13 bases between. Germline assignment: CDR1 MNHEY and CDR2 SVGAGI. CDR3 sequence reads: CASSYSRGPRETQYF. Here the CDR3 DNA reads TGTGCCAGCAGTTACTCGAGAGGGCCCAGGGAGACCCAGTACTTC.